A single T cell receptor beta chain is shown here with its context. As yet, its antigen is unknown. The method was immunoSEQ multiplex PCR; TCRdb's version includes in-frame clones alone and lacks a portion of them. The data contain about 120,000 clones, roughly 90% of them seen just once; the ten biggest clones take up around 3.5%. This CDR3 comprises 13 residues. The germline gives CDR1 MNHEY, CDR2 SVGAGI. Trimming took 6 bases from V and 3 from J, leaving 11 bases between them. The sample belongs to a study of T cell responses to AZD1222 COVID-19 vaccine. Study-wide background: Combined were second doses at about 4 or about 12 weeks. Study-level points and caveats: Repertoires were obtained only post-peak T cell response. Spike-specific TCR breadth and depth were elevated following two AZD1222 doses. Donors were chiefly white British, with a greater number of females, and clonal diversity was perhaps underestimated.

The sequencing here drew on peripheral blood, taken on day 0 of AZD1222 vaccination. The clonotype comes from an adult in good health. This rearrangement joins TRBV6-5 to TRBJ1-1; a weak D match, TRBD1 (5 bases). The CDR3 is CASSQGFHTEAFF. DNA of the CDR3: TGTGCCAGCAGCCAGGGTTTTCACACTGAAGCTTTCTTT.